This entry lists 8 T cell receptor beta chains sequenced from one sample in a study of T cell changes during pregnancy in multiple sclerosis. Sequenced by immunoSEQ multiplex PCR; TCRdb stores in-frame clones only, minus some. The sample yields about 80,000 clones, around 92% seen once. The sequences come from peripheral blood, collected before pregnancy. Source of these receptors: a female donor with multiple sclerosis, enrolled in a pregnancy study.

The gene calls are TRBV15 and TRBJ2-7, with D maybe TRBD1 (5 bases). Between the trimmed V and J ends, which lost 3 bases and 5 bases, there was a span of 11 bases. The CDR3 runs 13 residues. In germline, CDR1 is LNHNV, CDR2 YYDKDF (reference sequence). Here the CDR3 DNA reads TGTGCCACCAGCAGGGGGCGGCTCGACGAGCAGTACTTC. This gives the protein CATSRGRLDEQYF.

The CDR3 loop is CASSQDWRQGAYEKLFF. The CDR3 nucleotides read TGTGCCAGCAGCCAAGACTGGAGACAGGGGGCATATGAAAAACTGTTTTTT. The rearrangement links TRBV4-2 to TRBJ1-4, with 10 bases aligning to TRBD1. V dropped 0 bases and J dropped 6; count of bases not matched to a gene: 7. Germline CDR1 LGHNA, CDR2 YNFKEQ. CDR3 length equals 17 residues.

The rearrangement links TRBV19 to TRBJ2-7, with 11 positions matching TRBD1. Trimming at V came to 6 bases and at J to 5 bases, leaving 9 bases not matched to a gene. Germline V gene sequence: CDR1 LNHDA, CDR2 SQIVND (reference sequence). The CDR3 covers 15 residues. CDR3: CASSREGQGGNEQYF. CDR3 in DNA: TGTGCCAGTAGCAGAGAGGGACAGGGGGGAAACGAGCAGTACTTC.

The rearrangement uses TRBV7-9 and TRBJ2-1; TRBD1 matches at 8 bases. With 5 bases clipped from V and 4 bases from J, the junction kept 4 bases outside the gene matches. Germline loops: CDR1 SEHNR, CDR2 FQNEAQ (reference sequence). The CDR3 runs to 14 residues. The CDR3 is CASSPGTGYNEQFF. For the CDR3, the DNA is TGTGCCAGCAGCCCCGGGACAGGTTACAATGAGCAGTTCTTC. The entire variable domain, with the rest obtained from reference TRBV7-9 and TRBJ2-1, is as follows: DTGVSQNPRHKITKRGQNVTFRCDPISEHNRLYWYRQTLGQGPEFLTYFQNEAQLEKSRLLSDRFSAERPKGSFSTLEIQRTEQGDSAMYLCASSPGTGYNEQFFGPGTRLTVL.

In this sample, this clone turned up once. The V and J genes are TRBV28 and TRBJ2-7, with 11 bases aligning to TRBD2. This CDR3 spans 14 amino acids. CDR1 and CDR2 from the germline V gene are MDHEN and SYDVKM. Trimming at V came to 11 bases and at J to 2 bases, leaving 8 bases not matched to a gene. The CDR3 coding sequence is TGTGCCCATAAGGGACTAGCGGAAACCTACGAGCAGTACTTC. It translates to CAHKGLAETYEQYF.

The V call is TRBV7-8, the J call TRBJ2-3; D uncertain. The CDR3 length is 15 residues. V was trimmed by 1 base and J by 2 bases, leaving 10 bases between them. Per the germline V gene, CDR1 is SGHVS and CDR2 is FQNEAQ. DNA of the CDR3: TGTGCCAGCAGCTTAGTGGGCACAATCACAGATACGCAGTATTTT. This encodes CASSLVGTITDTQYF.

The chain carries TRBV5-4 and TRBJ2-5; TRBD1 might be the D (6 bases). Between the trimmed V and J ends, which lost 1 base and 2 bases, there was a span of 6 bases. CDR1 is SGHNT, CDR2 YYREEE, per germline (reference sequence). The CDR3 sequence is 13 residues long. In nucleotides, the CDR3 is TGTGCCAGCAGCTTGAGGGGGCAAGAGACCCAGTACTTC. As protein: CASSLRGQETQYF. The entire variable domain, with the rest obtained from reference TRBV5-4 and TRBJ2-5, is as follows: ETGVTQSPTHLIKTRGQQVTLRCSSQSGHNTVSWYQQALGQGPQFIFQYYREEENGRGNFPPRFSGLQFPNYSSELNVNALELDDSALYLCASSLRGQETQYFGPGTRLLVL.

The J gene is TRBJ1-2, the V gene TRBV2, with unresolved D. This CDR3 region has 16 residues. Germline V gives CDR1 SNHLY, CDR2 FYNNEI. V dropped 7 bases and J dropped 0 bases, with 18 bases sitting between them. The CDR3 region is CASTFSGTIANYGYTF. The CDR3 DNA reads TGTGCCAGCACGTTTTCAGGAACAATAGCTAACTATGGCTACACCTTC.